This T cell receptor beta chain comes out of a study of blood T cell repertoires in COVID-19. Germline V gene data show CDR1 as KGHDR and CDR2 as SFDVKD. V was shortened by 1 base and J by 2 bases, with 10 bases between the two germline ends. The CDR3 sequence is 15 residues long. How the authors handled the data: The authors estimated nucleated cell counts from reference gene primer amplification. TCRdb's copy holds only in-frame clones and misses some; the assay was immunoSEQ multiplex PCR. From that table come the V and J calls and clone size; the DNA was used to work out D and trimming. Seen here are 450,000 to 500,000 clones, roughly nine tenths observed once, and the top ten hold just over 8%. Enrolled through a virtual design, the participants were between 18 and 89 years of age and came from some 25 US areas. Cohort 3 donors were reported recovered after two negative PCRs, clearance, or symptom resolution.

The source is a woman in her sixties or seventies who had recovered from COVID-19. This chain uses TRBV24-1 with TRBJ2-5; tentatively, D is TRBD1 (6 bases). Sequencing was performed on PBMCs or T cells enriched from blood (not recorded which). CDR3 sequence: CATSDLTGTQETQYF. CDR3 nucleotides: TGTGCCACCAGTGATTTAACAGGGACACAAGAGACCCAGTACTTC.